Below are 20 T cell receptor beta chains sequenced from a single sample in a study of T cell responses to AZD1222 COVID-19 vaccine. Sequencing used immunoSEQ multiplex PCR; TCRdb keeps in-frame clones, though not all of them. The top ten hold about 3.3% of the sample, which has about 150,000 clones, over 75% seen once. This specimen consisted of peripheral blood, obtained 28 days after the second AZD1222 dose. Receptor source: an adult who received the AZD1222 COVID-19 vaccine.

A word on this clone: This likely reflects a read error, since a far larger clone is one base away. V is TRBV5-4 and J is TRBJ1-1; D possibly corresponds to TRBD1 (5 bases). This CDR3 comprises 13 residues. Trimming pared 3 bases from V and 3 bases from J, leaving 9 bases between. Germline lookup yields CDR1 SGHNT and CDR2 YYREEE (reference sequence). Here the CDR3 DNA reads TGTGCCAGCAGCTGGGGGGGGGACACTGAAGCTTTCTTT. Residues: CASSWGGDTEAFF.

This clone was recorded once. This specimen includes other DNA sequences encoding the same CDR3. V is TRBV3-1 (or the pseudogene TRBV3-2) and J is TRBJ2-5, with D unresolved. Trimming cost V 1 base and J 1 base, with 1 base left between them. Germline loops: CDR1 LGHDT, CDR2 YNNKEL (reference sequence). The CDR3 spans 12 residues. This chain's CDR3 is CASSQVQETQYF. The DNA of the CDR3 is TGTGCCAGCAGCCAAGTCCAAGAGACCCAGTACTTC.

The rearrangement links TRBV6-2 or TRBV6-3 to TRBJ1-5; D is uncertain. The V gene's germline CDR1 is MNHEY and CDR2 SVGEGT. This CDR3 has 15 amino acids. V lost 3 bases, J lost 4 bases, and 13 bases lay in between. CDR3 DNA sequence: TGTGCCAGCAGTTATGAGGTCGCCAGGAATCAGCCCCAGCATTTT. Protein sequence: CASSYEVARNQPQHF.

The DNA for the CDR3 is TGTGCCAGTAGTACCGGACAGCGGACTGGAGACTATGGCTACACCTTC. Protein: CASSTGQRTGDYGYTF. The chain links TRBV19 to TRBJ1-2, with D possibly being TRBD1 (6 bases). The germline V gene encodes CDR1 LNHDA and CDR2 SQIVND (reference sequence). This CDR3 has 16 amino acids. V dropped 4 bases and J dropped 3 bases, with 18 bases sitting between them.

The V call is TRBV19, the J call TRBJ2-1; 9 bases agree with TRBD1. The CDR3 is 14 amino acids. CDR1 and CDR2 from the germline V gene are LNHDA and SQIVND (reference sequence). The V gene end was trimmed by 5 bases and the J gene end by 8 bases; junction bases not matched to a gene: 7. The CDR3, as DNA: TGTGCCAGTAGTCGTACAGGGGGCTTCGATGAGCAGTTCTTC. Amino acid sequence: CASSRTGGFDEQFF.

This chain connects TRBV2 to TRBJ1-5; D not certain. Germline V CDR1 and CDR2: SNHLY, FYNNEI. V lost 3 bases, J lost 9 bases, and 21 bases lay in between. The CDR3 is made up of 16 amino acids. As DNA, the CDR3 is TGTGCCAGCAGTGACTCCAGCCGGAACCCTCTTGGGCCCCAGCATTTT. Amino acid sequence: CASSDSSRNPLGPQHF.

Turning to this clone: Additional DNA sequences in this sample encode the identical CDR3. This chain joins TRBV19 and TRBJ2-7; a weak D match, TRBD1 (6 bases). With 8 bases removed from V and 2 bases from J, the gap between germline ends came to 16 bases. Germline V CDR1 and CDR2: LNHDA, SQIVND (reference sequence). The CDR3 extends over 14 amino acids. For the CDR3, the DNA is TGTGCCAGTTCGCCTGGGCAGGGGCCCTACGAGCAGTACTTC. Its protein product is CASSPGQGPYEQYF.

Details on this clone: Other DNA sequences in the same sample also yield this CDR3. V usage is TRBV9 and J usage is TRBJ2-1; possible D gene TRBD1, 5 bases. V was shortened by 4 bases and J by 5 bases, with 7 bases between the two germline ends. This CDR3 has 12 residues. CDR1 is SGDLS, CDR2 YYNGEE, per germline. Written as DNA, the CDR3 is TGTGCCAGCAGCCTGACAGACAATGAGCAGTTCTTC. Protein sequence: CASSLTDNEQFF.

The chain uses TRBV5-5 and TRBJ1-3; D call uncertain. Deletions cut 4 bases from V and 0 bases from J, with 11 bases between. Germline values: CDR1 SGHKS, CDR2 YYEKEE (reference sequence). The length of the CDR3 is 15 residues. The CDR3 nucleotides read TGTGCCAGCAGCCCTCTCGCTTACTCTGGAAACACCATATATTTT. Translation gives CASSPLAYSGNTIYF.

A single count supports this clone. The chain links TRBV5-4 to TRBJ2-2; the match to TRBD2 covers 12 bases. V lost 5 bases to trimming and J lost 2 bases; unmatched junction nucleotides: 7. CDR1 is SGHNT, CDR2 YYREEE, per germline (reference sequence). This CDR3 contains 17 residues. The CDR3 nucleotides read TGTGCCAGCAGGGTTTGGGGACTAGCGGGCAACACCGGGGAGCTGTTTTTT. Translating it yields CASRVWGLAGNTGELFF.

This chain joins TRBV18 and TRBJ1-3; D gene uncertain. CDR1 is KGHSH, CDR2 LQKENI, per germline. Between the trimmed V and J ends, which lost 2 bases and 0 bases, there was a span of 8 bases. The CDR3 is 15 amino acids. The CDR3 nucleotides read TGTGCCAGCTCACCAGCAGGAAACTCTGGAAACACCATATATTTT. Translation: CASSPAGNSGNTIYF. Filled out from reference TRBV18 and TRBJ1-3, the complete variable domain reads NAGVMQNPRHLVRRRGQEARLRCSPMKGHSHVYWYRQLPEEGLKFMVYLQKENIIDESGMPKERFSAEFPKEGPSILRIQQVVRGDSAAYFCASSPAGNSGNTIYFGEGSWLTVV.

The V and J genes are TRBV4-1 and TRBJ1-1; no clear D. CDR1 MGHRA and CDR2 YSYEKL come from the germline V gene. CDR3 length: 11 residues. The ends were cut back, 0 bases at V and 5 bases at J, with 1 base in the middle. The CDR3 DNA is TGCGCCAGCAGCCAAGATACTGAAGCTTTCTTT. This codes for CASSQDTEAFF.

The chain is built from TRBV15 and TRBJ1-1; 8 bases align to TRBD1. The V segment lost 3 bases and the J segment 3 bases; nucleotides outside the gene matches: 3. The V gene's germline CDR1 is LNHNV and CDR2 YYDKDF (reference sequence). CDR3 length: 14 amino acids. This CDR3 is CATSSRGLHTEAFF. The CDR3 bases are TGTGCCACCAGCAGCAGGGGGCTCCACACTGAAGCTTTCTTT.

The chain has TRBV12-3 or TRBV12-4 and TRBJ2-7; no clear D. The CDR3 is 12 residues long. V shed 7 bases and J shed 0 bases, with 7 bases lying between them. The CDR3 sequence: CASTLGSYEQYF. CDR3 bases: TGTGCCAGCACCTTGGGCTCCTACGAGCAGTACTTC.

This chain joins TRBV29-1 and TRBJ1-4; weak D call: TRBD1 (5 bases). The germline CDR1 and CDR2 sequences are SQVTM and ANQGSEA. The length of the CDR3 is 13 residues. V gave up 2 bases and J gave up 8 bases, with 12 bases separating them. The DNA of the CDR3 is TGCAGCGTTGAAAAATGGGGCCACGAAAAACTGTTTTTT. Its protein product is CSVEKWGHEKLFF.

The chain combines TRBV7-9 with TRBJ2-7, with 9 positions matching TRBD2. The trim removed 7 bases at V and 7 bases at J, leaving 8 bases unmatched. Germline CDR1 is SEHNR and CDR2 is FQNEAQ (reference sequence). The length of the CDR3 is 13 residues. CDR3 bases: TGTGCCAGCACCCTAGCGGGACAGAAGGAGCAGTACTTC. Protein product: CASTLAGQKEQYF.

The chain combines TRBV24-1 with TRBJ2-1, with 8 bases that match TRBD1. The V gene's germline CDR1 is KGHDR and CDR2 SFDVKD. The CDR3 has 16 amino acids. The trim removed 4 bases at V and 0 bases at J, leaving 4 bases unmatched. CDR3 residues: CATSDRTGSSYNEQFF. The CDR3 DNA is TGTGCCACCAGTGACCGGACAGGGAGCTCCTACAATGAGCAGTTCTTC.

The rearrangement links TRBV15 to TRBJ1-5; 8 positions agree with TRBD1. The CDR3 extends over 16 amino acids. The V and J ends lost 5 bases and 3 bases, in that order; junction bases with no gene match: 9. Germline CDR1 is LNHNV and CDR2 is YYDKDF (reference sequence). The CDR3 DNA reads as TGTGCCACCAGCGCCCGGACAGGGAGAGCCAATCAGCCCCAGCATTTT. Protein sequence: CATSARTGRANQPQHF.

As regards this clone: This sample also contains other DNA sequences that code for the same CDR3. The chain combines TRBV12-3 or TRBV12-4 with TRBJ1-1, with D uncertain. CDR3 length: 11 residues. V shed 3 bases and J shed 4 bases, with 3 bases lying between them. CDR3 coding DNA: TGTGCCAGCAGTTTGTCCACTGAAGCTTTCTTT. Protein: CASSLSTEAFF.

The V call is TRBV30, the J call TRBJ2-4, with D possibly being TRBD2 (6 bases). The CDR3 runs to 14 residues. With 2 bases removed from V and 7 bases from J, the gap between germline ends came to 15 bases. Germline CDR1 reads GTSNPN; CDR2 reads SVGIG (reference sequence). In DNA form, the CDR3 reads TGTGCCTGGAGTCCCGGTATCGGGGGTAACATTCAGTACTTC. This sequence encodes CAWSPGIGGNIQYF.